This T cell receptor beta chain was identified in a study of neoadjuvant anti-PD-1 for oral cavity cancer. Across the whole study: Around day 43, patients without progression received a fourth nivolumab dose before surgery. General observations from the study: Only three patients per response group were TCR-analyzed; validation needed.

About this clone itself: Its antigen is unknown.

Germline V gene sequence: CDR1 MNHEY, CDR2 SMNVEV (reference sequence). This CDR3 contains 15 residues. V lost 4 bases, J lost 2 bases, and 9 bases lay in between. Sequenced by immunoSEQ multiplex PCR; TCRdb stores in-frame clones only, minus some. The data show 55,000 to 75,000 clones, with approximately 87% seen just once and roughly 3% held by the top ten. Stated time point: after neoadjuvant nivolumab, at surgical resection. Stage II-IVA oral cavity squamous cell carcinoma was new and untreated by systemic or radiation therapy. PBMCs were not maintained or expanded in culture before analysis. V gene TRBV27 combines with J gene TRBJ2-6; D may be TRBD1 (5 bases). Sequenced here: PBMCs, sampled after nivolumab (anti-PD-1) treatment. This receptor was identified in a person aged 35-80 years with oral cavity squamous cell carcinoma. CDR3 DNA: TGTGCCAGCAGTTACGGACAACCTGGGGCCAACGTCCTGACTTTC. This codes for CASSYGQPGANVLTF.